The clone carrying this TCR beta chain has a count of ten or more. Unique molecular identifiers were present on the cDNA, and a universal primer site came from template switching. TCRdb processed the 5' RACE reads anew with MiXCR; each CDR3 protein has one entry. This sample yields around 230,000 distinct CDR3 sequences, of which roughly 10% are seen a single time; about 5% belongs to the top ten. This entry comes from a study of identical twins. Every donor was a healthy Caucasian. This receptor was identified in a young woman in good health. The specimen was memory (CD45RO+) T cells sorted from blood.

The chain's CDR3 is CAWSVGGSSYEQYF. The CDR3 DNA is TGTGCCTGGAGTGTGGGGGGGTCTTCCTACGAGCAGTACTTC. The chain joins TRBV30 to TRBJ2-7; 7 bases are shared with TRBD2. Looked up from germline, CDR1 is GTSNPN and CDR2 is SVGIG (reference sequence). V shed 0 bases, J shed 1 base, and the junction held 3 bases outside the gene matches. The CDR3 runs 14 residues.